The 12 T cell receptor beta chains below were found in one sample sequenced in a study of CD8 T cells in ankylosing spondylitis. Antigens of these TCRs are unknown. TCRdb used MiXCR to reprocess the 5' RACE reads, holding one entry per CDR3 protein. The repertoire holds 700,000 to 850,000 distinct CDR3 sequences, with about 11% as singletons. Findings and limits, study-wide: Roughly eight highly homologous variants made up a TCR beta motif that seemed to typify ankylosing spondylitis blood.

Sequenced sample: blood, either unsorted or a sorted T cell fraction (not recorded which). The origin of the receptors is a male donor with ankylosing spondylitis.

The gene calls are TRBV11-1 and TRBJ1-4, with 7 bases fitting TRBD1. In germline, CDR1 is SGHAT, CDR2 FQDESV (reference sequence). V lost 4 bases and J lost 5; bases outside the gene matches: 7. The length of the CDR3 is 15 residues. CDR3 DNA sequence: TGTGCCAGCAGCTACCACCCAGGGGGAAATGAAAAACTGTTTTTT. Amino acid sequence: CASSYHPGGNEKLFF.

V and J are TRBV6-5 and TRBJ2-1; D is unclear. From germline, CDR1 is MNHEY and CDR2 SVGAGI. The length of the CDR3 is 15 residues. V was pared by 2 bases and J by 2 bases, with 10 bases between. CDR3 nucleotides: TGTGCCAGCAGTTACGTGTGGGAAACCTACAATGAGCAGTTCTTC. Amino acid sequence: CASSYVWETYNEQFF.

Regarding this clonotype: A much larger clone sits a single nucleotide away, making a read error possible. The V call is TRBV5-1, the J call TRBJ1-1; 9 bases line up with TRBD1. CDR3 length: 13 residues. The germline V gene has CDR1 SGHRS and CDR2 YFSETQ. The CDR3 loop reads CASSWGQGTDAFF. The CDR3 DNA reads TGCGCCAGCAGCTGGGGACAGGGAACTGATGCTTTCTTT.

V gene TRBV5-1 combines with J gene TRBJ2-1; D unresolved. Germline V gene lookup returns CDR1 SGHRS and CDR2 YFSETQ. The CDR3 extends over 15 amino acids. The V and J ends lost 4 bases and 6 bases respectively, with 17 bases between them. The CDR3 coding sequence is TGCGCCAGCAGCCCATCCGGCTTAGGGCTCAATGAGCAGTTCTTC. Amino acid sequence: CASSPSGLGLNEQFF.

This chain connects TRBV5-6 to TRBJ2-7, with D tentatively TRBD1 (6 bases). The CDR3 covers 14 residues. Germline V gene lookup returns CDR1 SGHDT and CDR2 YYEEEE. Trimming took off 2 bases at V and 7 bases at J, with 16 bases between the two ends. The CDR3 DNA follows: TGTGCCAGCAGCTTAACCCCCCAGGGGTGGGAGCAGTACTTC. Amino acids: CASSLTPQGWEQYF.

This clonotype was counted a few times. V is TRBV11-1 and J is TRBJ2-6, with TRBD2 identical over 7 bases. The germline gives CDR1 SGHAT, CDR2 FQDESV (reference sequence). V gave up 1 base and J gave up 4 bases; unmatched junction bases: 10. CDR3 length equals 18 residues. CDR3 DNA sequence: TGTGCCAGCAGCTTAGTCGGAGGCGGGAGAGGGGGGGCCAACGTCCTGACTTTC. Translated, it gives CASSLVGGGRGGANVLTF.

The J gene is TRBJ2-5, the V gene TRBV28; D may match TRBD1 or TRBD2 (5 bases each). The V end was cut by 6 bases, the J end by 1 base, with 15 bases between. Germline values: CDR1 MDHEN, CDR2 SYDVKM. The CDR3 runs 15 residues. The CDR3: CASRLAGTVQETQYF. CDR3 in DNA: TGTGCCAGCAGGCTAGCTGGGACGGTCCAAGAGACCCAGTACTTC.

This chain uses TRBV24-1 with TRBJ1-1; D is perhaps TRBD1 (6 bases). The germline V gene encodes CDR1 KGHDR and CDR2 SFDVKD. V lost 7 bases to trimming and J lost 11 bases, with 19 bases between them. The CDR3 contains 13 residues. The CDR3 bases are TGTGCCACCAGCGAAACAAATACAGGGAAGGCTTTCTTT. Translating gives CATSETNTGKAFF.

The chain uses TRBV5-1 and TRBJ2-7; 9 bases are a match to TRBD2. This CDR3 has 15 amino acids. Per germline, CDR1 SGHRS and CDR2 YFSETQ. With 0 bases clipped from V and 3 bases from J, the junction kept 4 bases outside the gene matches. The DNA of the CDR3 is TGCGCCAGCAGCTTGGATTCTAGCGGGATCTACGAGCAGTACTTC. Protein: CASSLDSSGIYEQYF.

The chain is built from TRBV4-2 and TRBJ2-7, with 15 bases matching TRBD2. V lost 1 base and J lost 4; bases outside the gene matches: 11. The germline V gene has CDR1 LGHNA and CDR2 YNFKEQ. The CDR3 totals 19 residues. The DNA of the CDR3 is TGTGCCAGCAGCCAAGCCCCGGGACTAGCGGGAGGCCTACCTTACGAGCAGTACTTC. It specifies CASSQAPGLAGGLPYEQYF.

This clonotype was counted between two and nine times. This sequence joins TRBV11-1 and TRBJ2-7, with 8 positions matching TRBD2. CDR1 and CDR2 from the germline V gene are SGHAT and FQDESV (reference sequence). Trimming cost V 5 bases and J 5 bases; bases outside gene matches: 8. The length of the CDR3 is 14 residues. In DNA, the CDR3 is TGTGCCAGCAGCCCTACGCTAGCGGGTCACGAGCAGTACTTC. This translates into CASSPTLAGHEQYF.

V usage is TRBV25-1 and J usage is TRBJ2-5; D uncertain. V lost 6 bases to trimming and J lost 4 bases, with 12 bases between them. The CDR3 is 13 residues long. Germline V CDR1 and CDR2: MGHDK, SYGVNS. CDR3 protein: CASSPASVETQYF. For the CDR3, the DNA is TGTGCCAGCAGCCCGGCTAGTGTAGAGACCCAGTACTTC.